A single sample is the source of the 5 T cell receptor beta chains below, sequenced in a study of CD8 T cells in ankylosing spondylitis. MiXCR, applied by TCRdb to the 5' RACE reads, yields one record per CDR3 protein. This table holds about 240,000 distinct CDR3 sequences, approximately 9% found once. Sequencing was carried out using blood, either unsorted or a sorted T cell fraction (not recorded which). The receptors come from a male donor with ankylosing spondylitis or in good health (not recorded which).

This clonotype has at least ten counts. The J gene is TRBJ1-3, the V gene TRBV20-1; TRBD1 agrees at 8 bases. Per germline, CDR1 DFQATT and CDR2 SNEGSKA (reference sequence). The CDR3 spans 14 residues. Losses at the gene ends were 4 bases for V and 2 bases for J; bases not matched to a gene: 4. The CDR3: CSAKTGEAGNTIYF. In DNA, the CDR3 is TGCAGTGCTAAGACAGGGGAGGCTGGAAACACCATATATTTT.

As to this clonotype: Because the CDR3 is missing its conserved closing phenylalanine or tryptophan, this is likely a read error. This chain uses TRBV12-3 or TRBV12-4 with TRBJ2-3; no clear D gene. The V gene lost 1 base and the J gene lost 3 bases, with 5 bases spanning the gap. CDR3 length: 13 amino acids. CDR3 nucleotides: TGTGCCAGCAGTTTAGACAGAACAGATACGCAGTATTAT. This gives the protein CASSLDRTDTQYY.

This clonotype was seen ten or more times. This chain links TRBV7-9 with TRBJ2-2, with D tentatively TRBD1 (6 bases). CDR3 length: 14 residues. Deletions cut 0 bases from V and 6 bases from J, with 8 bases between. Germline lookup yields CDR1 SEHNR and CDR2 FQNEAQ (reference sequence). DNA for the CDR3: TGTGCCAGCAGCTTAGCGACAGGTGCCGGGGAGCTGTTTTTT. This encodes CASSLATGAGELFF.

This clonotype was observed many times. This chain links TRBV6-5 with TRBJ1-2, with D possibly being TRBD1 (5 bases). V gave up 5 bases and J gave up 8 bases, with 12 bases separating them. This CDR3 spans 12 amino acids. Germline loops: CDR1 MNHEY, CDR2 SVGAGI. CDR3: CASSPGAWGYTF. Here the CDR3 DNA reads TGTGCCAGCAGTCCCGGGGCTTGGGGCTACACCTTC.

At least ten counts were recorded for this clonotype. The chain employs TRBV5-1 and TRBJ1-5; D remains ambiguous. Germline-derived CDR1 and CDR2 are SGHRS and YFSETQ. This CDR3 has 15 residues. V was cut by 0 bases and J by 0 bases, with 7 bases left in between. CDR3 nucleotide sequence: TGCGCCAGCAGCTTGGGGGGTAATAGCAATCAGCCCCAGCATTTT. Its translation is CASSLGGNSNQPQHF.